This T cell receptor (beta chain) was recorded in a study of breast tumors, draining lymph nodes, adjacent tissues. Broader study findings: The data were judged consistent with most tumor T cells coming from lymph node and expanding in tumor.

The V and J ends lost 6 bases and 3 bases, in that order; junction bases with no gene match: 7. CDR1 is SQVTM and CDR2 is ANQGSEA in the germline V gene. The CDR3 contains 14 residues. This clonotype showed up many times. Its antigen is unidentified. TCRdb re-derived calls from the multiplex PCR reads in MiXCR, one entry per CDR3 protein. The sample records approximately 45,000 distinct CDR3 sequences, 20% to 25% being singletons. Input material: breast tumor tissue. This TCR derives from a female donor with breast cancer. Some clones in this sample may be carry-over from other donors' samples. The chain couples TRBV29-1 to TRBJ2-1, with TRBD1 matching over 8 bases. The CDR3 nucleotides are TGCAGCGTGTCGGACAGGGTAGACTACAATGAGCAGTTCTTC. This codes for CSVSDRVDYNEQFF.